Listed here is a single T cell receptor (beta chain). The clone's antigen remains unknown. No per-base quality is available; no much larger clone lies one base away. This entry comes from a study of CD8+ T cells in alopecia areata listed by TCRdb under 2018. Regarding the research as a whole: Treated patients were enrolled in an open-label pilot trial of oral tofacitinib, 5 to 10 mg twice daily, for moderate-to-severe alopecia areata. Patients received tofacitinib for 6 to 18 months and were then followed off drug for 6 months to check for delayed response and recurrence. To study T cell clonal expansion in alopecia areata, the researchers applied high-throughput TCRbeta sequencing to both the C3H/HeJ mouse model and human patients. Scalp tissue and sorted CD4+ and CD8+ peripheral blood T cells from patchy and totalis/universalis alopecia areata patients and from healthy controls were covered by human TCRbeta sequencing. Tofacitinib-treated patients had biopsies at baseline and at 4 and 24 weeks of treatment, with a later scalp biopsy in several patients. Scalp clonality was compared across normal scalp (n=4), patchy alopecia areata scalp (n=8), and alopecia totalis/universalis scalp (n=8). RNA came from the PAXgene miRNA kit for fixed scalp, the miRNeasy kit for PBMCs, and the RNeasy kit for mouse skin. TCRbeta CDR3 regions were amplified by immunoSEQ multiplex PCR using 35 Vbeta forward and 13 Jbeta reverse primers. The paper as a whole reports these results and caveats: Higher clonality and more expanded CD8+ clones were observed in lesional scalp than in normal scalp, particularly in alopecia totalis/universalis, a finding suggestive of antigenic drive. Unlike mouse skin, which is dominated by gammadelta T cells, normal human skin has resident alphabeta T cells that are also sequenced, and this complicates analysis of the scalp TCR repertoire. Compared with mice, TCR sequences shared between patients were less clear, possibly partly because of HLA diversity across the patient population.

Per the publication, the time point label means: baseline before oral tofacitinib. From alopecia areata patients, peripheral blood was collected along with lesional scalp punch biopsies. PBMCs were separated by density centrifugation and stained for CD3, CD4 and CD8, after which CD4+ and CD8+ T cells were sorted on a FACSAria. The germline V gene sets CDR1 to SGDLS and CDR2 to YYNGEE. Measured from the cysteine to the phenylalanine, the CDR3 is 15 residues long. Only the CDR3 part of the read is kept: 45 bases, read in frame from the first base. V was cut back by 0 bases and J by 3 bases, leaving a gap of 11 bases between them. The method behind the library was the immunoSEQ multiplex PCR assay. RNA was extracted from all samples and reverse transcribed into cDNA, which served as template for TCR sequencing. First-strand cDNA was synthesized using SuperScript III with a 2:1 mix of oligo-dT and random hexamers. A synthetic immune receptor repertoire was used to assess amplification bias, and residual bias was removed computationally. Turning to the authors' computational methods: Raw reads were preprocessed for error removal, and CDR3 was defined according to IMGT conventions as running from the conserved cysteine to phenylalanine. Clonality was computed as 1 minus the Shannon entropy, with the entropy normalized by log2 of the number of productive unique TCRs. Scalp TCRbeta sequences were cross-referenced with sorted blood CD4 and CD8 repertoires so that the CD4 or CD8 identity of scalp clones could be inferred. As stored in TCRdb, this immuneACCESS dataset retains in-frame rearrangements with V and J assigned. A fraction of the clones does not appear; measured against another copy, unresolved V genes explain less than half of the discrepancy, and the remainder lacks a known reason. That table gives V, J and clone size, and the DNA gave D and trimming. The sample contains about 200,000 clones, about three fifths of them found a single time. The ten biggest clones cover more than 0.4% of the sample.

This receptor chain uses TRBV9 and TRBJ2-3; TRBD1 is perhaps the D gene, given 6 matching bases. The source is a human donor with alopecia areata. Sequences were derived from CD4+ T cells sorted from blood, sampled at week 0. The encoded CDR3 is CASSVGGQGTDTQYF. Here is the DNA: TGTGCCAGCAGCGTAGGGGGGCAGGGGACAGATACGCAGTATTTT. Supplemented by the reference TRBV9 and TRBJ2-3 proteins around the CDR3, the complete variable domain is DSGVTQTPKHLITATGQRVTLRCSPRSGDLSVYWYQQSLDQGLQFLIQYYNGEERAKGNILERFSAQQFPDLHSELNLSSLELGDSALYFCASSVGGQGTDTQYFGPGTRLTVL.